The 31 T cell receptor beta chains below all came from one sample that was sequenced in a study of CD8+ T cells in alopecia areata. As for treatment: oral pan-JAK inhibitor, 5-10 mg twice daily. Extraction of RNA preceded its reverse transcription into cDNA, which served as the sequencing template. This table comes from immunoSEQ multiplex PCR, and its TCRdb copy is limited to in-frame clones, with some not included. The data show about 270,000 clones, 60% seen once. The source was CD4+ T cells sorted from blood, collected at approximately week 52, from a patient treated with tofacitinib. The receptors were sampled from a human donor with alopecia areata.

CDR3 sequence (DNA): TGTGCCAGCAGTTACTCGACCGTTAGCTCTGGAAACACCATATATTTT. This translates into CASSYSTVSSGNTIYF. The rearrangement uses TRBV6-5 and TRBJ1-3; D is undetermined. V was shortened by 0 bases and J by 0 bases, with 9 bases between the two germline ends. CDR1 and CDR2 (germline): MNHEY, SVGAGI. There are 16 residues in the CDR3.

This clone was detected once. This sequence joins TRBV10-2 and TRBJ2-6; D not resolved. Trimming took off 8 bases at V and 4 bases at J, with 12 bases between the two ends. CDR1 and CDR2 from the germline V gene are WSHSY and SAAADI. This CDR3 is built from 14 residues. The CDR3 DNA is TGCGCCAGCCTTGGCACAGCGGGGGCCAACGTCCTGACTTTC. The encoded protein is CASLGTAGANVLTF.

In nucleotides, the CDR3 is TGTGCCAGCATACGGGACGGCAACTCTGGGGCCAACGTCCTGACTTTC. It yields the protein CASIRDGNSGANVLTF. The J gene is TRBJ2-6, the V gene TRBV2; D tentatively fits TRBD1 or TRBD2 (5 bases each). Germline V gene lookup returns CDR1 SNHLY and CDR2 FYNNEI. Trimming cost V 7 bases and J 0 bases, with 13 bases left between them. The CDR3 is 16 residues long.

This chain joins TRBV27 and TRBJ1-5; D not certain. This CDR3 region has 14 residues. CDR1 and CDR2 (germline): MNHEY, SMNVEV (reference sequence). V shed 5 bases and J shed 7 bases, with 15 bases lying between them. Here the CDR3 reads CASSPRGFGQPQHF. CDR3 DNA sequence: TGTGCCAGCAGTCCGAGAGGATTTGGGCAGCCCCAGCATTTT.

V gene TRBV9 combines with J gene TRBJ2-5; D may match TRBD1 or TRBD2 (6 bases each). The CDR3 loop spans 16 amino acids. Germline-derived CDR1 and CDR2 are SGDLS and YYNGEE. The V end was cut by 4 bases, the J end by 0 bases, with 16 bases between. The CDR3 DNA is TGTGCCAGCAGCTTGGGGGGCGGCTCTTACCAAGAGACCCAGTACTTC. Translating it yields CASSLGGGSYQETQYF.

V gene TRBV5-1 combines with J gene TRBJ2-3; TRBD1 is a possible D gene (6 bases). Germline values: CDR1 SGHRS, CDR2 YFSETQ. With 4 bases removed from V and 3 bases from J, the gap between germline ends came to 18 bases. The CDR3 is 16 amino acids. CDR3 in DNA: TGCGCCAGCAGCGAGGGAACAGGGATTCGAACAGATACGCAGTATTTT. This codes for CASSEGTGIRTDTQYF.

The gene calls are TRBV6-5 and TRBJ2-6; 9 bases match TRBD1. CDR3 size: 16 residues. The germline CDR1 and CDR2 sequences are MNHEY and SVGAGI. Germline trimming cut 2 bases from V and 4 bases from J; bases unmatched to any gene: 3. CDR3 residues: CASSYGTGSGANVLTF. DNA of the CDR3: TGTGCCAGCAGTTACGGGACAGGGTCAGGGGCCAACGTCCTGACTTTC.

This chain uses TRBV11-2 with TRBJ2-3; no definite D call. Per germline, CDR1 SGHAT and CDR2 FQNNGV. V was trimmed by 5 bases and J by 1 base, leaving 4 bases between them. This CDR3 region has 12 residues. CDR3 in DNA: TGTGCCAGCAGCACCCGCACAGATACGCAGTATTTT. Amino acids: CASSTRTDTQYF.

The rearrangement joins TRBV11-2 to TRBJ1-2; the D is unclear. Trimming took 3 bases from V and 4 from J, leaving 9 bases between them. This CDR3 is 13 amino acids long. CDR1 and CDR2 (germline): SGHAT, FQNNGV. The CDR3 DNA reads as TGTGCCAGCAGCTTTGGGCAGCGCTATGGCTACACCTTC. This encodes CASSFGQRYGYTF.

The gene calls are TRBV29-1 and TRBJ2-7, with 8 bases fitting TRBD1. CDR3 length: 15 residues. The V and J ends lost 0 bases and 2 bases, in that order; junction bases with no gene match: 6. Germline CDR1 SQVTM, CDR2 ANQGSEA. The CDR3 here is CSVEDRGQGPYEQYF. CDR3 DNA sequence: TGCAGCGTTGAAGATCGTGGACAGGGCCCCTACGAGCAGTACTTC.

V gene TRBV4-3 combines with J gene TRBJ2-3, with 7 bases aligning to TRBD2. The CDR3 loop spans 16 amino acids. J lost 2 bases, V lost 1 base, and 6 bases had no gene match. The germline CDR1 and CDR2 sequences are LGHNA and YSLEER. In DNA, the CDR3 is TGCGCCAGCAGCCAAGGGCCCAGCGGGGACACAGATACGCAGTATTTT. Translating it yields CASSQGPSGDTDTQYF.

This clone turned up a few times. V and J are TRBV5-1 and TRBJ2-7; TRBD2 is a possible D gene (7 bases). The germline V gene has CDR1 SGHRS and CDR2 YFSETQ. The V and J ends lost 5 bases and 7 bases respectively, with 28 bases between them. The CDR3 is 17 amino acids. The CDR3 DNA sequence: TGCGCCAGCAGAGACTATAACGTGGGGGGGCCTGTGCGGGAGCAGTACTTC. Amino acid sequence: CASRDYNVGGPVREQYF.

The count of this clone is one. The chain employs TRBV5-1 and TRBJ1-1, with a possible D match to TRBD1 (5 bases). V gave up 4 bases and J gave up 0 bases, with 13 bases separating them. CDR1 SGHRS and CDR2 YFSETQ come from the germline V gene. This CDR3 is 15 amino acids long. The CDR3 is CASSMEGLMNTEAFF. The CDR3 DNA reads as TGCGCCAGCAGCATGGAGGGACTAATGAACACTGAAGCTTTCTTT.

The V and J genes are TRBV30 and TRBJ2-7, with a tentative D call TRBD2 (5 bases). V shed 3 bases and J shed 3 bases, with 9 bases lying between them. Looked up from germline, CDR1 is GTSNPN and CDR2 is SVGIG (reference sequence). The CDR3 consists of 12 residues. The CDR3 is CAWSTTSYEQYF. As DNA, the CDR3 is TGTGCCTGGAGCACCACTAGCTACGAGCAGTACTTC.

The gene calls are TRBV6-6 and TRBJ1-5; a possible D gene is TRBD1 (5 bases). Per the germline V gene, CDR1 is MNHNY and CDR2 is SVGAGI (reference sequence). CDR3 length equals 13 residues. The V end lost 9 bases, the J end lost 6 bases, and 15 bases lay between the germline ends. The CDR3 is CASDPGGTQPQHF. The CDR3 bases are TGTGCCAGTGACCCTGGGGGGACTCAGCCCCAGCATTTT.

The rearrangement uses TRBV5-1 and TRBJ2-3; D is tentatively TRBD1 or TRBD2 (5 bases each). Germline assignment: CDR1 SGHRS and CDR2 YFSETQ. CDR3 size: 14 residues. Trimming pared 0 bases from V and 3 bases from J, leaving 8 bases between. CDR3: CASSLDGGTDTQYF. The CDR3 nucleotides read TGCGCCAGCAGCTTGGATGGGGGAACAGATACGCAGTATTTT.

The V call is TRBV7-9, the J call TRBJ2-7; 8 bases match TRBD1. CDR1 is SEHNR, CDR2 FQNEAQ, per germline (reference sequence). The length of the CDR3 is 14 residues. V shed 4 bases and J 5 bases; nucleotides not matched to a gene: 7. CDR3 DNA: TGTGCCAGCAGCTCCCAGACAGGGGCCCACGAGCAGTACTTC. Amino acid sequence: CASSSQTGAHEQYF.

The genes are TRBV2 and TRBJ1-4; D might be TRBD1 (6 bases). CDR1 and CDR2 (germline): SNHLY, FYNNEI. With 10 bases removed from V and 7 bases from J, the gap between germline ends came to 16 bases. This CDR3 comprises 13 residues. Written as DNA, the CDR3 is TGTGCCACCCGAGGTACAGGGAGTGAAAAACTGTTTTTT. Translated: CATRGTGSEKLFF.

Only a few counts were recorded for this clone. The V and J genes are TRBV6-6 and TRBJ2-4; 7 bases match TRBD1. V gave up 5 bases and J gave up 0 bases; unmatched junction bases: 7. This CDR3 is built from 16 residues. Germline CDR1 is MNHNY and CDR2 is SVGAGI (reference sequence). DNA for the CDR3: TGTGCCAGCAGTCCCCCGGGACAGCTAGCCAAAAACATTCAGTACTTC. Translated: CASSPPGQLAKNIQYF.

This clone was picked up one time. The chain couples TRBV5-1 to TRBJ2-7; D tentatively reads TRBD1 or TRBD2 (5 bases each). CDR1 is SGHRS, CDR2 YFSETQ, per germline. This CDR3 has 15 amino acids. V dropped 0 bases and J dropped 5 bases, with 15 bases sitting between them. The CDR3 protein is CASSLGFGQGHEQYF. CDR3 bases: TGCGCCAGCAGCTTGGGCTTCGGCCAGGGACACGAGCAGTACTTC.

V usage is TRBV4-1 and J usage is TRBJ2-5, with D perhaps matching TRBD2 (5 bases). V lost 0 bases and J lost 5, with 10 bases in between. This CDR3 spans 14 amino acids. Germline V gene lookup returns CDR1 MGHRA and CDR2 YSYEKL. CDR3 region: CASSQEGARETQYF. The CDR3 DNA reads TGCGCCAGCAGCCAAGAGGGAGCCAGGGAGACCCAGTACTTC.

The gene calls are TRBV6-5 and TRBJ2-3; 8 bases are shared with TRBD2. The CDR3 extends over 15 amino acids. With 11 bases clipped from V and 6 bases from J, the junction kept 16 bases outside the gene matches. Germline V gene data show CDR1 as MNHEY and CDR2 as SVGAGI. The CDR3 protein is CAVRELAGHRDTQYF. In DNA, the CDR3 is TGTGCCGTGCGGGAGCTAGCGGGCCATAGGGATACGCAGTATTTT.

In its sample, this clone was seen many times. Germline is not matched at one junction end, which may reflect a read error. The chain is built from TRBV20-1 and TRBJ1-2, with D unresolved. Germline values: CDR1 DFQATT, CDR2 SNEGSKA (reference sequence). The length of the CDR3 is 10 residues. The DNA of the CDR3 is TGCAGTGCTAGAGATCCGTCCTGGGCCTTC. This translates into CSARDPSWAF.

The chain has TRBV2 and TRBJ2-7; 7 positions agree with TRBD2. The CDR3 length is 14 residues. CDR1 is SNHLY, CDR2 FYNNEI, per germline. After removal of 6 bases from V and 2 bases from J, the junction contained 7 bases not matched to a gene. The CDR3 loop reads CASRVTSLPYEQYF. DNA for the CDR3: TGTGCCAGCAGGGTGACTAGCCTCCCCTACGAGCAGTACTTC.

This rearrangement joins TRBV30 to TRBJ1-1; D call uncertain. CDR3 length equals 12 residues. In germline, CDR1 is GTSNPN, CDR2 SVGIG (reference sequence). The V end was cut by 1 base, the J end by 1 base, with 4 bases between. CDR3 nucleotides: TGTGCCTGGAGTGGCCCGAACACTGAAGCTTTCTTT. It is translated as CAWSGPNTEAFF.

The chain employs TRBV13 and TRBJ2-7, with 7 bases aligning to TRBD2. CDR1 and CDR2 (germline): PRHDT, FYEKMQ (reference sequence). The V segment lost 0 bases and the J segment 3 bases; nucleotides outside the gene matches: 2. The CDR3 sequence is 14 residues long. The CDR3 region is CASSLGWTSYEQYF. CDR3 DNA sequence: TGTGCCAGCAGCTTAGGATGGACTAGCTACGAGCAGTACTTC.

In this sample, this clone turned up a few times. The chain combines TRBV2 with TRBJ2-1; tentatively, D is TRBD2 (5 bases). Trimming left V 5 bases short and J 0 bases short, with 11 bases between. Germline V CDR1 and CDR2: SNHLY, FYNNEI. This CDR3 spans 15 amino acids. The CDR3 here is CASSQLESSYNEQFF. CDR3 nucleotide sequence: TGTGCCAGCAGTCAACTAGAGAGCTCCTACAATGAGCAGTTCTTC.

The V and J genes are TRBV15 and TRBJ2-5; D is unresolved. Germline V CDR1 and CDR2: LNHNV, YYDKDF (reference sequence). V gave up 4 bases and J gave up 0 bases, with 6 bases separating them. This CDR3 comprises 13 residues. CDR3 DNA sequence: TGTGCCACCAGCACGAGGTACCAAGAGACCCAGTACTTC. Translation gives CATSTRYQETQYF.

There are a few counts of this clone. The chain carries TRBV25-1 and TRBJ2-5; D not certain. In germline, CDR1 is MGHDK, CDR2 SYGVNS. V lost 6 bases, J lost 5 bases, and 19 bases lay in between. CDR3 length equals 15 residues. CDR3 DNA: TGTGCCAGCAGCGACCCCACGGGTTTGAAGGAGACCCAGTACTTC. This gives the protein CASSDPTGLKETQYF.

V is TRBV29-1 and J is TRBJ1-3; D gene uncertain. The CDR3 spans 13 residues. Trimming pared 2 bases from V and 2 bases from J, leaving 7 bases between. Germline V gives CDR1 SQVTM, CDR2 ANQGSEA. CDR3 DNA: TGCAGCGTTGAAATGAGTGCTGGAAACACCATATATTTT. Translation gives CSVEMSAGNTIYF. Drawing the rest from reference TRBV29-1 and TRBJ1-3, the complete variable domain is SAVISQKPSRDICQRGTSLTIQCQVDSQVTMMFWYRQQPGQSLTLIATANQGSEATYESGFVIDKFPISRPNLTFSTLTVSNMSPEDSSIYLCSVEMSAGNTIYFGEGSWLTVV.

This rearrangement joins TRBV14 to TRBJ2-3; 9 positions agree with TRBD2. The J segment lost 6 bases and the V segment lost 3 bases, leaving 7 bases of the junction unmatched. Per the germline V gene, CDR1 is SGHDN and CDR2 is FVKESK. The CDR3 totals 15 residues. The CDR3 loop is CASSHSAGGVDTQYF. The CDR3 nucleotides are TGTGCCAGCAGCCATTCAGCGGGGGGAGTGGATACGCAGTATTTT.